A selection of T cell receptor beta chains follows, all from one sample in a study of technical replicates of blood from a few donors. TCRdb's table, derived via immunoSEQ multiplex PCR, lists solely in-frame clones and lacks some. Here the sample spans 90,000 to 100,000 clones, about 95% being singletons. Sequencing was done on a sample of T cells isolated from PBMCs. The receptors derive from a human donor in good health. Each CDR3 is given with its conserved first and last residue. Fields, in order: CDR3 length, V gene, D gene, clone size, J gene, CDR3 DNA, CDR3 protein. D genes are given only for firm matches. Clone size appears in some rows only: once, few, many, or a class for an expanded clone.

length: 16; V: TRBV9; D: TRBD1; size: once; J: TRBJ2-1; DNA: TGTGCCAGCAGCTCGGGGACAGGGGTCAACTACAATGAGCAGTTCTTC; CDR3: CASSSGTGVNYNEQFF
length: 15; V: TRBV5-8; D: TRBD1; size: .; J: TRBJ2-7; DNA: TGTGCCAGCAGTCATCCGGGACAGGGGTTCTACGAGCAGTACTTC; CDR3: CASSHPGQGFYEQYF
length: 11; V: TRBV2; D: .; size: .; J: TRBJ2-5; DNA: TGTGCCAGTAAATTCCAAGAGACCCAGTACTTC; CDR3: CASKFQETQYF
length: 14; V: TRBV7-2; D: TRBD2; size: .; J: TRBJ2-1; DNA: TGTGCCAGCAGCTCCAGCGGGAACCACAATGAGCAGTTCTTC; CDR3: CASSSSGNHNEQFF
length: 14; V: TRBV5-6; D: .; size: once; J: TRBJ1-1; DNA: TGTGCCAGCAGAGCTTCACAGTTGAACACTGAAGCTTTCTTT; CDR3: CASRASQLNTEAFF
length: 13; V: TRBV19; D: .; size: .; J: TRBJ1-1; DNA: TGTGCCAGTAGTATCGACAGGAACACTGAAGCTTTCTTT; CDR3: CASSIDRNTEAFF
length: 17; V: TRBV27; D: TRBD2; size: .; J: TRBJ2-3; DNA: TGTGCCAGCAGTTCCAGCGGGAGGGCCTGGGGCACAGATACGCAGTATTTT; CDR3: CASSSSGRAWGTDTQYF
length: 16; V: TRBV19; D: TRBD2; size: .; J: TRBJ2-7; DNA: TGTGCCAGTAGTATTACGGGACTAGCGGGGTCCTACGAGCAGTACTTC; CDR3: CASSITGLAGSYEQYF
length: 12; V: TRBV10-3; D: .; size: .; J: TRBJ1-1; DNA: TGTGCCATCAGTGAACAGGGCACTGAAGCTTTCTTT; CDR3: CAISEQGTEAFF
length: 16; V: TRBV27; D: .; size: .; J: TRBJ1-3; DNA: TGTGCCAGCGGAAATCAGGGGTTGGCCTCTGGAAACACCATATATTTT; CDR3: CASGNQGLASGNTIYF
length: 14; V: TRBV7-6; D: TRBD2; size: once; J: TRBJ2-7; DNA: TGTGCCAGCAGCACTAGCGGGAGAGCGTACGAGCAGTACTTC; CDR3: CASSTSGRAYEQYF
length: 12; V: TRBV25-1; D: .; size: .; J: TRBJ1-4; DNA: TGTGCCAGCATCACCAGGGATGAAAAACTGTTTTTT; CDR3: CASITRDEKLFF
length: 14; V: TRBV7-3; D: .; size: .; J: TRBJ1-1; DNA: TGTGCCAGCAGCTTCCTCACAGTGAACACTGAAGCTTTCTTT; CDR3: CASSFLTVNTEAFF
length: 15; V: TRBV30; D: .; size: .; J: TRBJ1-1; DNA: TGTGCCTGGAGTGTATTCGCCGGACAGAACACTGAAGCTTTCTTT; CDR3: CAWSVFAGQNTEAFF
length: 19; V: TRBV7-2; D: .; size: .; J: TRBJ2-1; DNA: TGTGCCAGCAGCCCATTAACCCAGGCGGAGGAGCCCACCTACAATGAGCAGTTCTTC; CDR3: CASSPLTQAEEPTYNEQFF
length: 15; V: TRBV19; D: TRBD1; size: .; J: TRBJ1-1; DNA: TGTGCCAGTGGGGACAGGGCCGCTGGTAACACTGAAGCTTTCTTT; CDR3: CASGDRAAGNTEAFF
length: 15; V: TRBV5-4; D: .; size: .; J: TRBJ1-3; DNA: TGTGCCAGCAGCTTGTCAAGAGCCTCTGGAAACACCATATATTTT; CDR3: CASSLSRASGNTIYF
length: 14; V: TRBV6-4; D: .; size: .; J: TRBJ1-5; DNA: TGTGCCAGCAGTGTCGACAGCTATAATCAGCCCCAGCATTTT; CDR3: CASSVDSYNQPQHF
length: 16; V: TRBV7-3; D: TRBD1; size: .; J: TRBJ2-2; DNA: TGTGCCAGCAGCTACGGGACAGGGGGCGCCGGCGGGGAGCTGTTTTTT; CDR3: CASSYGTGGAGGELFF
length: 13; V: TRBV5-4; D: .; size: .; J: TRBJ2-7; DNA: TGTGCCAGCAGTTTTGGCCCAGTCTACGAGCAGTACTTC; CDR3: CASSFGPVYEQYF
length: 14; V: TRBV7-9; D: .; size: once; J: TRBJ2-7; DNA: TGTGCCAGCAGTTACTCGGGACTGAACTACGAGCAGTACTTC; CDR3: CASSYSGLNYEQYF
length: 12; V: TRBV19; D: .; size: once; J: TRBJ1-1; DNA: TGTGCCAGTAGCAAAGGAGGAACTGAAGCTTTCTTT; CDR3: CASSKGGTEAFF
length: 14; V: TRBV4-2; D: .; size: few; J: TRBJ1-1; DNA: TGTGCCAGCAGCCAAGAGCGACACGGATATGAAGCTTTCTTT; CDR3: CASSQERHGYEAFF
length: 13; V: TRBV6-5; D: TRBD1; size: .; J: TRBJ1-2; DNA: TGTGCCAGCAGTTACTCGCCGGGACAGTTCGGGACCTTC; CDR3: CASSYSPGQFGTF
length: 13; V: TRBV19; D: .; size: .; J: TRBJ2-7; DNA: TGTGCCAGTAGTATTAATCAGGACTACGAGCAGTACTTC; CDR3: CASSINQDYEQYF
length: 17; V: TRBV7-2; D: TRBD1; size: .; J: TRBJ1-1; DNA: TGTGCCAGCAGCTCATCAAACGACAACCGACAGGGGGCGGGAGCTTTCTTT; CDR3: CASSSSNDNRQGAGAFF
length: 13; V: TRBV9; D: .; size: .; J: TRBJ1-2; DNA: TGTGCCAGCAGCGTAGCCACTGGCTATGGCTACACCTTC; CDR3: CASSVATGYGYTF
length: 15; V: TRBV4-3; D: .; size: .; J: TRBJ2-5; DNA: TGCGCCAGCAGCCAAGAAAAAGCGGAACAAGAGACCCAGTACTTC; CDR3: CASSQEKAEQETQYF
length: 14; V: TRBV10-2; D: TRBD1; size: .; J: TRBJ1-5; DNA: TGCGCCAGCAGTGGGACAGGGAAGAATCAGCCCCAGCATTTT; CDR3: CASSGTGKNQPQHF
length: 15; V: TRBV7-9; D: .; size: .; J: TRBJ1-2; DNA: TGTGCCAGCAGCGAAGGTCAGGGGAAATCCTATGGCTACACCTTC; CDR3: CASSEGQGKSYGYTF
length: 13; V: TRBV7-9; D: TRBD2; size: .; J: TRBJ2-7; DNA: TGTGCCAGCAGCCATCGGGAGGCCTACGAGCAGTACTTC; CDR3: CASSHREAYEQYF
length: 15; V: TRBV9; D: .; size: .; J: TRBJ2-2; DNA: TGTGCCAGCAGCGCGGACGGGATGAACACCGGGGAGCTGTTTTTT; CDR3: CASSADGMNTGELFF
length: 13; V: TRBV4-2; D: .; size: .; J: TRBJ2-1; DNA: TGTGCCAGCTCAGTGGAACGGGAGACGGTCGCGTTCTTC; CDR3: CASSVERETVAFF
length: 12; V: TRBV11-2; D: .; size: .; J: TRBJ2-7; DNA: TGTGCCAGCAGCTTAGCCCGCTACGAGCAGTACTTC; CDR3: CASSLARYEQYF
length: 13; V: TRBV7-8; D: .; size: once; J: TRBJ2-1; DNA: TGTGCCAGCAGCTTAATTTTAGGGGGTGAGCAGTTCTTC; CDR3: CASSLILGGEQFF
length: 15; V: TRBV14; D: TRBD1; size: .; J: TRBJ2-7; DNA: TGTGCCAGCAGTTGGCCGGGACAGGGTCTCCACGAGCAGTACTTC; CDR3: CASSWPGQGLHEQYF
length: 14; V: TRBV7-2; D: TRBD1; size: .; J: TRBJ2-5; DNA: TGTGCCAGCAGCATCCGGGACAGGGCAGAGACCCAGTACTTC; CDR3: CASSIRDRAETQYF
length: 21; V: TRBV4-3; D: TRBD2; size: .; J: TRBJ2-3; DNA: TGCGCCAGCAGCCAACTTAGGCCGGGGCTAGCGGGAGAGGGTGGCACAGATACGCAGTATTTT; CDR3: CASSQLRPGLAGEGGTDTQYF
length: 12; V: TRBV7-9; D: .; size: .; J: TRBJ2-7; DNA: TGTGCCAGCAGCCATAGGGGGTACGAGCAGTACTTC; CDR3: CASSHRGYEQYF
length: 13; V: TRBV7-9; D: .; size: .; J: TRBJ1-1; DNA: TGTGCCAGCAGACCTACAGGGAACACTGAAGCTTTCTTT; CDR3: CASRPTGNTEAFF
length: 14; V: TRBV27; D: TRBD1; size: .; J: TRBJ2-7; DNA: TGTGCCAGCAGTCTCAGACAGGGCAGGTACGAGCAGTACTTC; CDR3: CASSLRQGRYEQYF
length: 16; V: TRBV5-5; D: .; size: .; J: TRBJ2-7; DNA: TGTGCCAGCAGCACAACGACAGCCTCAACGTTGGGCGAGCAGTACTTC; CDR3: CASSTTTASTLGEQYF
length: 13; V: TRBV19; D: .; size: .; J: TRBJ2-7; DNA: TGTGCCAGTAGTAAAGACAACTCCTACGAGCAGTACTTC; CDR3: CASSKDNSYEQYF
length: 15; V: TRBV27; D: TRBD1; size: .; J: TRBJ2-7; DNA: TGTGCCAGCTGTTTCGGGACAGGGGATTCCGACGAGCAGTACTTC; CDR3: CASCFGTGDSDEQYF
length: 16; V: TRBV21-1; D: .; size: .; J: TRBJ1-2; DNA: TGTGCCAGCAGCAAATGGCAACGGGTCTGGCCTTACGGCTACACCTTC; CDR3: CASSKWQRVWPYGYTF
length: 11; V: TRBV19; D: .; size: .; J: TRBJ1-2; DNA: TGTGCCAGTTCGGACAGTTTTGGCTACACCTTC; CDR3: CASSDSFGYTF
length: 14; V: TRBV19; D: .; size: .; J: TRBJ1-5; DNA: TGTGCCAGTAGTATAAGGGACAACAATCAGCCCCAGCATTTT; CDR3: CASSIRDNNQPQHF
length: 14; V: TRBV7-6; D: .; size: .; J: TRBJ2-1; DNA: TGTGCCAGCAGCTTTAGAGCAGGGAACAATGAGCAGTTCTTC; CDR3: CASSFRAGNNEQFF
length: 21; V: TRBV13; D: TRBD2; size: .; J: TRBJ2-7; DNA: TGTGCCAGCAGCCCCGCAACCACACCGGGACTAGCGGGAGGGCCAATCCACGAGCAGTACTTC; CDR3: CASSPATTPGLAGGPIHEQYF
length: 11; V: TRBV19; D: .; size: .; J: TRBJ1-1; DNA: TGTGCCAGTAGTAACCACGACAGGCCGAACTTT; CDR3: CASSNHDRPNF
length: 16; V: TRBV9; D: .; size: .; J: TRBJ2-2; DNA: TGTGCCAGCAGCTCTACCTCCAGGGACATCACCGGGGAGCTGTTTTTT; CDR3: CASSSTSRDITGELFF
length: 14; V: TRBV27; D: .; size: .; J: TRBJ1-4; DNA: TGTGCCACCAAACCAGGGCAACATTACGAAAAACTGTTTTTT; CDR3: CATKPGQHYEKLFF
length: 14; V: TRBV14; D: .; size: .; J: TRBJ2-7; DNA: TGTGCCAGCAGCCAAGTGGGGGACTTCTACGAGCAGTACTTC; CDR3: CASSQVGDFYEQYF
length: 15; V: TRBV19; D: .; size: few; J: TRBJ2-5; DNA: TGTGCCAGTAGTTTGTGGGGCAGGCGATCCGGGACCCAGTACTTC; CDR3: CASSLWGRRSGTQYF
length: 12; V: TRBV18; D: TRBD1; size: .; J: TRBJ2-5; DNA: TGTGCCAGCTCACACAGGGGAGAGACCCAGTACTTC; CDR3: CASSHRGETQYF
length: 13; V: TRBV27; D: TRBD2; size: .; J: TRBJ2-7; DNA: TGTGCCAGCAGTTTAAGTAGCGGGACGGATCAGTACTTC; CDR3: CASSLSSGTDQYF
length: 18; V: TRBV4-1; D: .; size: .; J: TRBJ2-4; DNA: TGCGCCAGCAGCTCCCTGGGGGAGGGGGAACTCGTCAAAAACATTCAGTACTTC; CDR3: CASSSLGEGELVKNIQYF
length: 14; V: TRBV6-5; D: TRBD2; size: once; J: TRBJ2-3; DNA: TGTGCCAGCAGCCGGACTAGGGCGGAAGATACGCAGTATTTT; CDR3: CASSRTRAEDTQYF